This T cell receptor beta chain was identified during a study of tumor-infiltrating lymphocytes in localized non-small cell lung cancer. From germline, CDR1 is LGHNA and CDR2 YNFKEQ. The CDR3 loop spans 18 amino acids. V shed 4 bases, J shed 1 base, and the junction held 13 bases outside the gene matches. Assay used: immunoSEQ multiplex PCR; TCRdb lists only in-frame clones, some missing. The sample consists of about 16,000 clones, 55% to 70% of them appearing once. This sequence originates from a human donor with non-small cell lung cancer. The chain has TRBV4-2 and TRBJ2-3; 8 nucleotides line up with TRBD2. The sample consisted of lung tumor tissue. This CDR3 reads CASSREGAGGIRTDTQYF. In DNA form, the CDR3 reads TGTGCCAGCAGCCGCGAAGGCGCGGGGGGAATTCGCACAGATACGCAGTATTTT.